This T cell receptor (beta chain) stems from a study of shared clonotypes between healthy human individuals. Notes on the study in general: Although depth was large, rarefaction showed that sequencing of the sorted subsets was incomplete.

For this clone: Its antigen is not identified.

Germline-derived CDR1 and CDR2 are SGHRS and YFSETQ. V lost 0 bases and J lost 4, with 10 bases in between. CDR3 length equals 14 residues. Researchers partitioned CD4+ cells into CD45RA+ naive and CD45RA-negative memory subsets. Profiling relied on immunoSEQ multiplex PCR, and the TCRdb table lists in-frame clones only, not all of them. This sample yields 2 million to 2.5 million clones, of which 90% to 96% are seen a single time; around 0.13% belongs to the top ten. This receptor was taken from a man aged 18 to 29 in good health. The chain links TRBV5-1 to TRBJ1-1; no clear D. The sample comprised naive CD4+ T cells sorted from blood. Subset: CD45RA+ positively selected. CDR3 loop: CASSLADGGTEAFF. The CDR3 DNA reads TGCGCCAGCAGCTTGGCCGATGGCGGCACTGAAGCTTTCTTT. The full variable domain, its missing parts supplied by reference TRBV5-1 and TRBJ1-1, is KAGVTQTPRYLIKTRGQQVTLSCSPISGHRSVSWYQQTPGQGLQFLFEYFSETQRNKGNFPGRFSGRQFSNSRSEMNVSTLELGDSALYLCASSLADGGTEAFFGQGTRLTVV.